This T cell receptor beta chain came from a study of T cell repertoires in cytomegalovirus infection. Study at large: Indications came from public TCR beta signatures; they pointed to CMV infection and to a matching HLA type. General study results and limits: In two of eight donors, the top clonotype was HLA-C-restricted CMV-specific.

TCRdb used MiXCR to reprocess the reads, holding one entry per CDR3 protein. The profile shows some 500,000 distinct CDR3 sequences, just under 40% of them singletons. Regarding this clonotype: Its antigen is not identified.

The specimen comprised cultured PBMCs, sampled from culture after CMV antigen stimulation. The source is a human donor in good health (CMV status not recorded). Some clones in this sample may be carry-over from other donors' samples.

In DNA, the CDR3 is TGTGCCGCCACTACTAGCGTGACGAACACCGGGGAGCTGTTTTTT. This sequence encodes CAATTSVTNTGELFF. The chain employs TRBV6-1 and TRBJ2-2, with 7 bases fitting TRBD2. V lost 11 bases, J lost 0 bases, and 9 bases stayed unmatched. CDR1 and CDR2 (germline): MNHNS, SASEGT. CDR3 length: 15 amino acids.